Here is one T cell receptor (beta chain) with its context. These data belong to a study of blood T cell repertoires in COVID-19. The J segment lost 3 bases and the V segment lost 4 bases, leaving 5 bases of the junction unmatched. Per germline, CDR1 SGHDT and CDR2 YYEEEE. This CDR3 region has 14 residues. Assay: immunoSEQ multiplex PCR; the TCRdb copy retains only in-frame clones and omits some. The sample includes about 280,000 clones, roughly 89% of them seen just once. J is TRBJ1-1 and V is TRBV5-6, with 8 bases fitting TRBD1. This clonotype originated in a man between 45 and 60 years old with acute or convalescent COVID-19. Sequences were obtained from peripheral blood. The CDR3 DNA sequence: TGTGCCAGCAGCCCCAGGGGGCATGACACTGAAGCTTTCTTT. Translating gives CASSPRGHDTEAFF.